One sample yielded the 11 T cell receptor beta chains listed below, sequenced in a study of blood T cell repertoires in COVID-19 (dated by TCRdb to the early 2020s). The library was built by means of the immunoSEQ multiplex PCR assay. Drawn from immuneACCESS, this table holds only the in-frame rearrangements with V and J called that TCRdb kept. Clones are partly lost; checked studies trace under half to an unresolved V gene and leave the rest unexplained. Present in this sample are roughly 250,000 clones, around 84% of which were seen just once. In total, the top ten clones hold roughly 1.7% of the sample. The material sequenced was PBMCs or T cells enriched from blood (not recorded which). These receptors were obtained from a woman between 45 and 60 years old who had recovered from COVID-19.

Note on this clone: One end of the junction varies from germline; a read error may be responsible. The chain employs TRBV7-7 and TRBJ2-3; 9 nucleotides line up with TRBD2. This CDR3 has 15 residues. The germline V gene has CDR1 SSHAT and CDR2 FNYEAQ (reference sequence). The chain's CDR3 is CASRKLAGHTDTQYF. Here the CDR3 DNA reads TGTGCTAGCAGGAAACTAGCGGGTCACACAGATACGCAGTATTTT. Filled out from reference TRBV7-7 and TRBJ2-3, the complete variable domain reads GAGVSQSPRYKVTKRGQDVTLRCDPISSHATLYWYQQALGQGPEFLTYFNYEAQPDKSGLPSDRFSAERPEGSISTLTIQRTEQRDSAMYRCASRKLAGHTDTQYFGPGTRLTVL.

The chain carries TRBV4-1 and TRBJ2-4, with TRBD1 matching 7 bases. J was trimmed by 2 bases and V by 4 bases; bases with no gene match: 11. Germline lookup yields CDR1 MGHRA and CDR2 YSYEKL. The CDR3 extends over 17 amino acids. For the CDR3, the DNA is TGCGCCAGCAGCCGCTTCCGGGACAGTGGGCCCAAAAACATTCAGTACTTC. It yields the protein CASSRFRDSGPKNIQYF.

The V and J genes are TRBV7-6 and TRBJ1-6; 8 bases agree with TRBD1. The V segment lost 6 bases and the J segment 8 bases; nucleotides outside the gene matches: 12. CDR3 length equals 16 residues. CDR1 is SGHVS and CDR2 is FNYEAQ in the germline V gene. The chain's CDR3 is CASSKSPVRGHSPLHF. The CDR3 bases are TGTGCCAGCAGTAAAAGTCCGGTCAGGGGGCATTCACCCCTCCACTTT.

The CDR3 is CAIRDSRHGDTQYF. CDR3 coding DNA: TGTGCCATCAGGGACTCCCGCCACGGAGATACGCAGTATTTT. V and J are TRBV10-3 and TRBJ2-3; weak D call: TRBD2 (5 bases). Germline CDR1 and CDR2: ENHRY and SYGVKD. The CDR3 covers 14 residues. V lost 6 bases to trimming and J lost 5 bases, with 15 bases between them.

The rearrangement uses TRBV5-4 and TRBJ2-3; TRBD2 matches 8 bases. Germline loops: CDR1 SGHNT, CDR2 YYREEE (reference sequence). The V segment lost 0 bases and the J segment 4 bases; nucleotides outside the gene matches: 4. CDR3 length: 15 amino acids. DNA for the CDR3: TGTGCCAGCAGCTTGGCAGCGGGAGTGTCAGATACGCAGTATTTT. As protein: CASSLAAGVSDTQYF.

The V and J genes are TRBV7-3 and TRBJ1-2, with D unresolved. V was shortened by 1 base and J by 5 bases, with 5 bases between the two germline ends. The CDR3 is 12 residues long. The V gene's germline CDR1 is SGHTA and CDR2 FQGTGA. The CDR3 DNA follows: TGTGCCAGCAGCTTAAGCTATTATGGCTACACCTTC. Its translation: CASSLSYYGYTF. The variable domain in full, completed from reference TRBV7-3 and TRBJ1-2, reads GAGVSQTPSNKVTEKGKYVELRCDPISGHTALYWYRQSLGQGPEFLIYFQGTGAADDSGLPNDRFFAVRPEGSVSTLKIQRTERGDSAVYLCASSLSYYGYTFGSGTRLTVV.

The chain has TRBV30 and TRBJ1-4; D ambiguous. Germline V gene sequence: CDR1 GTSNPN, CDR2 SVGIG (reference sequence). V was pared by 2 bases and J by 6 bases, with 10 bases between. This CDR3 is 13 amino acids long. Here the CDR3 reads CAWSKELDEKLFF. CDR3 coding DNA: TGTGCCTGGAGTAAGGAGTTGGATGAAAAACTGTTTTTT.

This clone occurred once. The chain couples TRBV6-2 or TRBV6-3 to TRBJ2-2, with 11 bases lining up with TRBD2. Germline lookup yields CDR1 MNHEY and CDR2 SVGEGT. This CDR3 contains 15 residues. The J segment lost 2 bases and the V segment lost 5 bases, leaving 1 base of the junction unmatched. The CDR3 DNA reads TGTGCCAGCAGTGGGACTAGCGGTAACACCGGGGAGCTGTTTTTT. This gives the protein CASSGTSGNTGELFF.

The chain is built from TRBV25-1 and TRBJ2-6, with 8 bases identical to TRBD1. The J segment lost 4 bases and the V segment lost 1 base, leaving 6 bases of the junction unmatched. In germline, CDR1 is MGHDK, CDR2 SYGVNS. The CDR3 is made up of 17 amino acids. This chain's CDR3 is CASSESPGGRGANVLTF. The CDR3 DNA sequence: TGTGCCAGCAGTGAATCCCCAGGGGGCAGAGGGGCCAACGTCCTGACTTTC.

The chain combines TRBV7-2 with TRBJ2-1; 8 bases are a match to TRBD2. The CDR3 is 18 amino acids. Germline lookup yields CDR1 SGHTA and CDR2 FQGNSA. Trimming took 5 bases from V and 3 from J; bases not matched to a gene: 15. The CDR3 is CASSKRVGSGRVYNEQFF. CDR3 in DNA: TGTGCCAGCAGCAAGAGGGTGGGCAGCGGGAGAGTCTACAATGAGCAGTTCTTC.

V usage is TRBV7-8 and J usage is TRBJ2-2; 8 bases fit TRBD1. Trimming cost V 6 bases and J 2 bases; bases outside gene matches: 2. CDR1 is SGHVS and CDR2 is FQNEAQ in the germline V gene. The CDR3 length is 14 residues. The DNA of the CDR3 is TGTGCCAGCAGGGACAGGGACAACACCGGGGAGCTGTTTTTT. It is translated as CASRDRDNTGELFF.